These 21 T cell receptor beta chains were all obtained from the same sample, sequenced in a study of blood T cell repertoires in COVID-19 (dated by TCRdb to about 2020). Library construction relied on the immunoSEQ multiplex PCR assay. TCRdb carries this immuneACCESS record with in-frame sequences only. Its versions omit some clonotypes, under half of them owing to an unresolved V gene in the studies checked, with the rest unexplained. Here the sample has about 290,000 clones; about 85% occur a single time. Less than 4.5% of the sample comes from the top ten. Sequencing was performed on peripheral blood. The source is a woman aged 45 to 65 with active or convalescent COVID-19.

Concerning this clone itself: In the same sample, other DNA sequences code for this CDR3. This rearrangement joins TRBV5-1 to TRBJ1-3, with D uncertain. The germline V gene has CDR1 SGHRS and CDR2 YFSETQ. The CDR3 totals 14 residues. The V and J ends lost 4 bases and 0 bases respectively, with 8 bases between them. This chain's CDR3 is CASSPGSSGNTIYF. CDR3 coding DNA: TGCGCCAGCAGCCCGGGTAGCTCTGGAAACACCATATATTTT.

The CDR3 nucleotides are TGCGCCAGCAGCGCGCAGGGCCAAACCGGGGAGCTGTTTTTT. This codes for CASSAQGQTGELFF. The chain uses TRBV5-1 and TRBJ2-2; D perhaps matches TRBD1 (5 bases). The CDR3 extends over 14 amino acids. Germline V lookup: CDR1 SGHRS, CDR2 YFSETQ. Trimming pared 4 bases from V and 5 bases from J, leaving 12 bases between.

The chain combines TRBV25-1 with TRBJ2-3; D is unclear. The CDR3 runs 12 residues. V lost 4 bases to trimming and J lost 10 bases, with 12 bases between them. Germline values: CDR1 MGHDK, CDR2 SYGVNS. The CDR3 DNA reads TGTGCCAGCAGTGCGAAGCAGACATCGCAGTATTTT. As protein: CASSAKQTSQYF.

The V and J genes are TRBV13 and TRBJ2-1; D call uncertain. This CDR3 spans 12 amino acids. Trimming shortened V by 5 bases and J by 9 bases, and 11 bases separated the two germline ends. The germline V gene encodes CDR1 PRHDT and CDR2 FYEKMQ (reference sequence). The DNA for the CDR3 is TGTGCCAGCAGCCCGTCTAGAAGTGAGCAGTTCTTC. Translating it yields CASSPSRSEQFF.

In its sample, this clone was seen once. The chain is built from TRBV19 and TRBJ1-1, with TRBD1 identical over 7 bases. CDR3 length equals 14 residues. Unmatched junction bases numbered 4, after V lost 5 bases and J lost 1 base. Per germline, CDR1 LNHDA and CDR2 SQIVND (reference sequence). The CDR3 DNA reads TGTGCCAGTAGTTTTGAGGGGGCGAACACTGAAGCTTTCTTT. Translation gives CASSFEGANTEAFF.

The chain couples TRBV29-1 to TRBJ2-2; D might be TRBD1 (6 bases). This CDR3 contains 13 residues. Per the germline V gene, CDR1 is SQVTM and CDR2 is ANQGSEA. Trimming took off 7 bases at V and 1 base at J, with 10 bases between the two ends. The CDR3 reads CSARTVNTGELFF. Written as DNA, the CDR3 is TGCAGCGCCAGGACAGTGAACACCGGGGAGCTGTTTTTT.

This clone was seen only once. The genes are TRBV28 and TRBJ1-1, with D hard to call. V lost 6 bases to trimming and J lost 3 bases, with 14 bases between them. In germline, CDR1 is MDHEN, CDR2 SYDVKM. The CDR3 is 14 amino acids. CDR3 in DNA: TGTGCCAGCAGGTTCGGCGGCAGCTACACTGAAGCTTTCTTT. Its protein is CASRFGGSYTEAFF.

J is TRBJ1-6 and V is TRBV18; 9 bases map to TRBD1. After removal of 0 bases from V and 10 bases from J, the junction contained 7 bases not matched to a gene. The CDR3 is 16 residues long. CDR1 KGHSH and CDR2 LQKENI come from the germline V gene. CDR3 DNA sequence: TGTGCCAGCTCACCACCCGGGACAGGGAGGTACTCACCCCTCCACTTT. Amino acid sequence: CASSPPGTGRYSPLHF.

This chain uses TRBV10-1 with TRBJ2-1, with D perhaps matching TRBD2 (6 bases). The CDR3 spans 17 residues. Germline-derived CDR1 and CDR2 are WNHNN and SYGVQD (reference sequence). Trimming stripped 6 bases from V and 11 bases from J, with 29 bases between. The CDR3 DNA reads as TGCGCCAGCAGCCCCACGGGCGGCGGGGTGAGTCACGCGAAGCAGTTCTTC. It is translated as CASSPTGGGVSHAKQFF.

The rearrangement joins TRBV5-1 to TRBJ1-1; 10 bases fit TRBD1. This CDR3 contains 18 residues. After removal of 4 bases from V and 0 bases from J, the junction contained 12 bases not matched to a gene. Germline assignment: CDR1 SGHRS and CDR2 YFSETQ. CDR3 sequence reads: CASSPSGQGGAMNTEAFF. The CDR3 region has the DNA TGCGCCAGCAGCCCCTCAGGACAGGGGGGCGCAATGAACACTGAAGCTTTCTTT.

This clone was detected a few times. The chain couples TRBV7-6 to TRBJ2-7; 8 positions match TRBD2. CDR1 and CDR2 from the germline V gene are SGHVS and FNYEAQ. With 2 bases clipped from V and 1 base from J, the junction kept 4 bases outside the gene matches. The CDR3 is 15 residues long. The CDR3 here is CASSLQGGRSYEQYF. CDR3 DNA sequence: TGTGCCAGCAGCTTACAGGGCGGGAGGTCCTACGAGCAGTACTTC.

In its sample, this clone was seen a few times. The genes are TRBV28 and TRBJ1-6; 8 bases line up with TRBD1. Germline V lookup: CDR1 MDHEN, CDR2 SYDVKM. Trimming took 3 bases from V and 10 from J; bases not matched to a gene: 11. The CDR3 length is 16 residues. The CDR3 DNA reads TGTGCCAGCAGTTTTCCCGCAGGGGGCAAGGGATCACCCCTCCACTTT. Translating gives CASSFPAGGKGSPLHF. The full variable domain, completed using reference TRBV28 and TRBJ1-6, is DVKVTQSSRYLVKRTGEKVFLECVQDMDHENMFWYRQDPGLGLRLIYFSYDVKMKEKGDIPEGYSVSREKKERFSLILESASTNQTSMYLCASSFPAGGKGSPLHFGNGTRLTVT.

The chain carries TRBV5-6 and TRBJ1-2; the match to TRBD1 covers 8 bases. Trimming at V came to 3 bases and at J to 2 bases, leaving 6 bases not matched to a gene. Per the germline V gene, CDR1 is SGHDT and CDR2 is YYEEEE. The length of the CDR3 is 15 residues. CDR3 sequence reads: CASSWKDRDNYGYTF. As DNA, the CDR3 is TGTGCCAGCAGCTGGAAGGACAGGGACAACTATGGCTACACCTTC.

The rearrangement links TRBV11-2 to TRBJ2-1; TRBD1 matches at 10 bases. This CDR3 is 14 amino acids long. CDR1 and CDR2 from the germline V gene are SGHAT and FQNNGV. The ends lost 2 bases at V and 9 bases at J; junction bases unmatched: 4. The CDR3 here is CASSLRTGGGEQFF. CDR3 in DNA: TGTGCCAGCAGCTTACGGACAGGGGGAGGTGAGCAGTTCTTC. Combining the CDR3 with reference TRBV11-2 and TRBJ2-1 gives the whole variable domain EAGVAQSPRYKIIEKRQSVAFWCNPISGHATLYWYQQILGQGPKLLIQFQNNGVVDDSQLPKDRFSAERLKGVDSTLKIQPAKLEDSAVYLCASSLRTGGGEQFFGPGTRLTVL.

V gene TRBV7-2 combines with J gene TRBJ2-1; D remains unclear. CDR1 and CDR2 from the germline V gene are SGHTA and FQGNSA. V gave up 5 bases and J gave up 10 bases, with 21 bases separating them. This CDR3 contains 15 residues. CDR3 protein: CASSRSVTDPEEQFF. CDR3 nucleotide sequence: TGTGCCAGCAGCCGGTCGGTGACCGACCCGGAGGAGCAGTTCTTC.

This clone showed up just once. The chain carries TRBV10-3 and TRBJ2-1; 9 positions agree with TRBD2. J lost 3 bases, V lost 0 bases, and 12 bases had no gene match. There are 19 residues in the CDR3. Per the germline V gene, CDR1 is ENHRY and CDR2 is SYGVKD. CDR3 sequence: CAISESGSGSRLIYNEQFF. For the CDR3, the DNA is TGTGCCATCAGTGAGTCGGGTAGCGGGAGCCGCCTAATCTACAATGAGCAGTTCTTC.

V usage is TRBV14 and J usage is TRBJ2-1; 9 nucleotides agree with TRBD2. The CDR3 is 15 amino acids. With 4 bases clipped from V and 10 bases from J, the junction kept 11 bases outside the gene matches. Germline V gene data show CDR1 as SGHDN and CDR2 as FVKESK. CDR3 sequence: CASSLRSSGMREQFF. DNA for the CDR3: TGTGCCAGCAGCCTGCGCTCTAGCGGGATGAGGGAGCAGTTCTTC.

The V and J genes are TRBV29-1 and TRBJ1-2, with D possibly being TRBD1 (6 bases). The CDR3 loop spans 12 amino acids. V was pared by 4 bases and J by 8 bases, with 14 bases between. CDR1 SQVTM and CDR2 ANQGSEA come from the germline V gene. The DNA of the CDR3 is TGCAGCGTTGGGCGGGGGGCGTACGGCTACACCTTC. It translates to CSVGRGAYGYTF.

This chain's CDR3 is CASSMFSEISNQPQHF. The CDR3 coding sequence is TGTGCCAGTAGTATGTTCAGTGAAATTAGCAATCAGCCCCAGCATTTT. The chain joins TRBV19 to TRBJ1-5; D gene ambiguous. CDR3 size: 16 residues. V was shortened by 3 bases and J by 0 bases, with 12 bases between the two germline ends. Germline values: CDR1 LNHDA, CDR2 SQIVND (reference sequence).

This rearrangement joins TRBV6-5 to TRBJ1-6; D may be TRBD1 (5 bases). Per germline, CDR1 MNHEY and CDR2 SVGAGI. This CDR3 contains 15 residues. Trimming took off 6 bases at V and 10 bases at J, with 19 bases between the two ends. CDR3 nucleotide sequence: TGTGCCAGCAGAGGGCCCAACTTGGGGCAATCACCCCTCCACTTT. It encodes CASRGPNLGQSPLHF.

The J gene is TRBJ1-1, the V gene TRBV2; maybe TRBD1 (5 bases). The CDR3 covers 12 residues. Germline V lookup: CDR1 SNHLY, CDR2 FYNNEI. The V end was cut by 4 bases, the J end by 5 bases, with 8 bases between. CDR3 nucleotides: TGTGCCAGCAGTGGGGAGGGGACTGAAGCTTTCTTT. Translation gives CASSGEGTEAFF.